What follows is one TCR beta chain and its context. These data come from a study of shared clonotypes between healthy human individuals. The method was immunoSEQ multiplex PCR; TCRdb's version includes in-frame clones alone and lacks a portion of them. The sample has about 2 million clones, about 95% seen once. Positively selected for CCR7, the CD45RO-negative cells used as naive CD8 cells excluded terminally differentiated effector memory CD45RA+ cells. The CDR3 contains 12 residues. The ends were cut back, 5 bases at V and 6 bases at J, with 9 bases in the middle. CDR1 and CDR2 (germline): SGHNT, YYREEE (reference sequence).

The specimen was naive CD8+ T cells sorted from blood. V and J are TRBV5-4 and TRBJ2-1; D gene unclear. The TCR originated in a man younger than 30 in good health. This CDR3 is CASSYGLNEQFF. The CDR3 region has the DNA TGTGCCAGCAGTTATGGCCTCAATGAGCAGTTCTTC.